This TCR beta chain was observed in a study of blood T cell repertoires in COVID-19. Study as a whole: Samples of COVID-19 (acute and convalescent) were obtained from the United States, Italy and Spain.

Per the authors' pipeline: Researchers report that nucleated cell counts were estimated from reference gene primer amplification. Sequencing used immunoSEQ multiplex PCR; TCRdb keeps in-frame clones, though not all of them. That table is the source of V, J and clone size, and D and trimming were worked out from the DNA. This sample has approximately 200,000 clones, with about nine tenths found just once. CDR3 length equals 17 residues. The study assigned cohorts using participant-reported clinical history. Cohort 3 donors were reported recovered after two negative PCRs, clearance, or symptom resolution.

This TCR was recovered from a woman in her 30s who had recovered from COVID-19. The sequenced sample was PBMCs or T cells enriched from blood (not recorded which). The chain uses TRBV21-1 and TRBJ1-2; the tabulated D call, TRBD1, remains unverified against the DNA. TRBV21-1 is a documented pseudogene. In DNA, the CDR3 is TGTGCCAGCAGCAAAGAGGCGTTACAGGTCCAGGTTCGAGGCTACACCTTC. It specifies CASSKEALQVQVRGYTF.